The 19 T cell receptor beta chains below were found in one sample sequenced in a study of patients and donors after allogeneic stem cell transplantation. TCRdb re-derived calls from the RT-PCR reads in MiXCR, one entry per CDR3 protein. The top ten hold over 6% of the sample, which has approximately 430,000 distinct CDR3 sequences, 15% to 20% seen once. What was sequenced was blood, either unsorted or a sorted T cell fraction (not recorded which). These receptors came from a human donor who was either an allogeneic HSCT recipient or a stem cell or donor lymphocyte infusion donor (not recorded which). It is not recorded whose cells these are; they may come from a transplant donor.

This clonotype was observed at least ten times. The J gene is TRBJ1-2, the V gene TRBV4-1; D gene uncertain. CDR1 and CDR2 (germline): MGHRA, YSYEKL. Trimming took off 4 bases at V and 8 bases at J, with 17 bases between the two ends. This CDR3 comprises 14 residues. Here the CDR3 reads CASSRPGIERGYTF. In DNA, the CDR3 is TGCGCCAGCAGCCGACCCGGGATAGAGCGCGGCTACACCTTC.

This clonotype showed up just a few times. The chain recombines TRBV6-5 with TRBJ1-1; D gene unclear. CDR1 is MNHEY and CDR2 is SVGAGI in the germline V gene. CDR3 size: 16 residues. Trimming shortened V by 0 bases and J by 5 bases, and 16 bases separated the two germline ends. The CDR3 sequence is CASSYSWVFSKTEAFF. In nucleotides, the CDR3 is TGTGCCAGCAGTTACTCCTGGGTCTTCTCGAAGACTGAAGCTTTCTTT.

The gene calls are TRBV10-3 and TRBJ1-2, with a tentative D call TRBD1 (5 bases). Trimming took off 0 bases at V and 0 bases at J, with 11 bases between the two ends. This CDR3 is 16 amino acids long. From germline, CDR1 is ENHRY and CDR2 SYGVKD. DNA of the CDR3: TGTGCCATCAGTGAGTCGATGGGACGACCTAACTATGGCTACACCTTC. Translating it yields CAISESMGRPNYGYTF.

There are a few counts of this clonotype. This chain uses TRBV5-1 with TRBJ2-3; D is possibly TRBD1 (6 bases). Germline assignment: CDR1 SGHRS and CDR2 YFSETQ. The CDR3 loop spans 14 amino acids. The ends were cut back, 2 bases at V and 1 base at J, with 8 bases in the middle. DNA of the CDR3: TGCGCCAGCAGCTTCGAGGGGGGCACAGATACGCAGTATTTT. Protein sequence: CASSFEGGTDTQYF.

The J gene is TRBJ2-1, the V gene TRBV7-3, with D perhaps TRBD1 (5 bases). Germline CDR1 reads SGHTA; CDR2 reads FQGTGA. Trimming took off 5 bases at V and 2 bases at J, with 10 bases between the two ends. The CDR3 is 14 residues long. The CDR3 DNA reads TGTGCCAGCAGCCCGGCGGACACCTACAATGAGCAGTTCTTC. Amino acids: CASSPADTYNEQFF.

This clonotype was counted many times. The chain links TRBV5-1 to TRBJ2-2; 7 nucleotides line up with TRBD2. The CDR3 has 15 amino acids. After removal of 4 bases from V and 1 base from J, the junction contained 4 bases not matched to a gene. Germline CDR1 is SGHRS and CDR2 is YFSETQ. CDR3 DNA sequence: TGCGCCAGCAGCACTGGCGGGGGGAACACCGGGGAGCTGTTTTTT. Translating it yields CASSTGGGNTGELFF. The whole variable domain, remainder taken from reference TRBV5-1 and TRBJ2-2, is KAGVTQTPRYLIKTRGQQVTLSCSPISGHRSVSWYQQTPGQGLQFLFEYFSETQRNKGNFPGRFSGRQFSNSRSEMNVSTLELGDSALYLCASSTGGGNTGELFFGEGSRLTVL.

This clonotype has only a few counts. The DNA of the CDR3 is TGTGCCAGCAGCCCGGGACAGGACAAAGAAGAGACCCAGTACTTC. Translation gives CASSPGQDKEETQYF. J is TRBJ2-5 and V is TRBV7-2; 8 nucleotides line up with TRBD1. In germline, CDR1 is SGHTA, CDR2 FQGNSA. With 5 bases clipped from V and 3 bases from J, the junction kept 8 bases outside the gene matches. This CDR3 contains 15 residues.

This clonotype was seen only a few times. V and J are TRBV6-5 and TRBJ1-3, with D unclear. The CDR3 is made up of 14 amino acids. The V gene's germline CDR1 is MNHEY and CDR2 SVGAGI. V was pared by 0 bases and J by 4 bases, with 7 bases between. CDR3 coding DNA: TGTGCCAGCAGTTACTCGAGCCTGGGAAACACCATATATTTT. Protein: CASSYSSLGNTIYF.

This clonotype was found a few times. V and J are TRBV4-1 and TRBJ2-7; possible D gene TRBD1, 6 bases. V was pared by 3 bases and J by 4 bases, with 13 bases between. Germline V lookup: CDR1 MGHRA, CDR2 YSYEKL. CDR3 length: 14 amino acids. CDR3 nucleotide sequence: TGCGCCAGCAGCCACGGACAGAGATCTTACGAGCAGTACTTC. It specifies CASSHGQRSYEQYF.

There are a few counts of this clonotype. The chain joins TRBV4-1 to TRBJ1-6; D gene unclear. Germline assignment: CDR1 MGHRA and CDR2 YSYEKL. This CDR3 has 16 residues. Trimming removed 6 bases at V and 0 bases at J, with 12 bases between. As DNA, the CDR3 is TGCGCCAGCAGGGTATACGGGAGCTCCTATAATTCACCCCTCCACTTT. Translated, it gives CASRVYGSSYNSPLHF.

The sample holds a few counts of this clonotype. The V call is TRBV7-9, the J call TRBJ2-7; 8 nucleotides match TRBD1. Trimming took 5 bases from V and 4 from J; bases not matched to a gene: 10. The CDR3 spans 15 residues. CDR1 SEHNR and CDR2 FQNEAQ come from the germline V gene (reference sequence). The CDR3 sequence is CASSNTRTGRYEQYF. The CDR3 DNA sequence: TGTGCCAGCAGCAACACCCGGACAGGGAGGTACGAGCAGTACTTC. Together with reference TRBV7-9 and TRBJ2-7, the CDR3 gives the full variable domain: DTGVSQNPRHKITKRGQNVTFRCDPISEHNRLYWYRQTLGQGPEFLTYFQNEAQLEKSRLLSDRFSAERPKGSFSTLEIQRTEQGDSAMYLCASSNTRTGRYEQYFGPGTRLTVT.

V gene TRBV21-1 combines with J gene TRBJ1-1; TRBD1, the table's D call, lacks a check against the DNA. TRBV21-1 is an annotated pseudogene. CDR3 size: 15 residues. As DNA, the CDR3 is TGTGCCAGCAGGAACGACAGGGAGGGGTACACTGAAGCTTTCTTT. As protein: CASRNDREGYTEAFF.

At least ten counts were recorded for this clonotype. The rearrangement uses TRBV27 and TRBJ2-1; D gene ambiguous. CDR1 and CDR2 from the germline V gene are MNHEY and SMNVEV (reference sequence). Trimming removed 3 bases from V and 5 bases from J, with 8 bases in between. The CDR3 is 13 amino acids. The CDR3 bases are TGTGCCAGCAGTTTCTTTGGGGACAATGAGCAGTTCTTC. It specifies CASSFFGDNEQFF.

The chain uses TRBV2 and TRBJ2-7; D is possibly TRBD2 (5 bases). The CDR3 spans 14 residues. Trimming took off 8 bases at V and 2 bases at J, with 16 bases between the two ends. Germline CDR1 is SNHLY and CDR2 is FYNNEI. The CDR3: CASVVGLGTYEQYF. For the CDR3, the DNA is TGTGCCAGCGTAGTAGGACTCGGTACCTACGAGCAGTACTTC.

The V and J genes are TRBV6-1 and TRBJ2-7; TRBD2 aligns across 8 bases. The CDR3 runs 15 residues. CDR1 MNHNS and CDR2 SASEGT come from the germline V gene. V dropped 7 bases and J dropped 2; count of bases not matched to a gene: 10. CDR3 bases: TGTGCCAGCAACCCCATTAGCGGGGACACCTACGAGCAGTACTTC. Translation: CASNPISGDTYEQYF.

This clonotype was detected only a few times. V and J are TRBV4-1 and TRBJ2-1; D not resolved. CDR3 length: 16 residues. CDR1 and CDR2 from the germline V gene are MGHRA and YSYEKL. V was pared by 0 bases and J by 4 bases, with 13 bases between. Here the CDR3 DNA reads TGCGCCAGCAGCCAAGATCCAGATTCTTTATACAATGAGCAGTTCTTC. It is translated as CASSQDPDSLYNEQFF.

This clonotype was counted between two and nine times. The gene calls are TRBV10-3 and TRBJ2-1; no firm D call. Trimming shortened V by 3 bases and J by 10 bases, and 7 bases separated the two germline ends. Germline values: CDR1 ENHRY, CDR2 SYGVKD. The CDR3 runs to 11 residues. The CDR3 protein is CAISDLAEQFF. The CDR3 bases are TGTGCCATCAGTGATCTGGCAGAGCAGTTCTTC.

In this sample, this clonotype turned up a few times. The CDR3 DNA sequence: TGCGCCAGCAGGACGACAGGGGACGAGCAGTACTTC. Its protein product is CASRTTGDEQYF. The chain links TRBV5-1 to TRBJ2-7; 8 bases agree with TRBD1. Germline V gene sequence: CDR1 SGHRS, CDR2 YFSETQ. The ends lost 5 bases at V and 5 bases at J; junction bases unmatched: 3. The CDR3 is 12 amino acids.

This clonotype was found a few times. The J gene is TRBJ1-4, the V gene TRBV6-1; TRBD1 matches at 9 bases. Germline trimming cut 6 bases from V and 5 bases from J; bases unmatched to any gene: 13. The CDR3 has 17 residues. CDR1 is MNHNS and CDR2 is SASEGT in the germline V gene. In nucleotides, the CDR3 is TGTGCCAGCAGGCCTGGAACAGGGGGCGAAGGAAATGAAAAACTGTTTTTT. Amino acids: CASRPGTGGEGNEKLFF.